This T cell receptor beta chain emerged from a study of cytomegalovirus exposure and HLA in healthy donors. Per the germline V gene, CDR1 is SNHLY and CDR2 is FYNNEI. The CDR3 extends over 13 amino acids. V was cut by 8 bases and J by 4 bases, with 12 bases left in between. Points from the study as a whole: Several of the most significant clusters appeared, in a later analysis, to be linked to common viral pathogens. The authors later found most CMV-associated TCR beta chains appeared HLA-restricted. Indistinguishable V segments, including TRBV6-2 and TRBV6-3, were excluded.

A multiplex PCR was run with 60 Vbeta primers and 13 Jbeta primers. Only in-frame clones appear in the TCRdb table, and some are missing; sequencing was by immunoSEQ multiplex PCR. This table holds approximately 95,000 clones, 75% to 85% found once. Notes on this clone: Its antigen is not identified.

This TCR was recovered from a man aged 18 to 30 in good health and CMV-seropositive. The chain joins TRBV2 to TRBJ1-5, with D maybe TRBD1 (6 bases). The material sequenced was PBMCs. The chain's CDR3 is CASPHRDNQPQHF. CDR3 nucleotide sequence: TGTGCCAGCCCCCACAGGGATAATCAGCCCCAGCATTTT.